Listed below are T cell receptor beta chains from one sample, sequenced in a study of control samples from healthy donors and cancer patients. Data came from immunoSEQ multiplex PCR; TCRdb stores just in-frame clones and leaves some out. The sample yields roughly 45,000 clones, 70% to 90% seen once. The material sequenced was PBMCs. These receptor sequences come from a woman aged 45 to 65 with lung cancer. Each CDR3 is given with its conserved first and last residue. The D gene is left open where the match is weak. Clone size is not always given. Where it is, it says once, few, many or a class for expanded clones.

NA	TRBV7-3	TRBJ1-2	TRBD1	CASSLTTGGSYGYTF	TGTGCCAGCAGCTTAACGACAGGGGGCAGCTATGGCTACACCTTC
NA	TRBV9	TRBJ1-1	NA	CASSVEGANIEAFF	TGTGCCAGCAGCGTAGAAGGGGCCAACATTGAAGCTTTCTTT
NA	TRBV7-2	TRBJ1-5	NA	CASWGGIEHQPQHF	TGTGCCAGTTGGGGGGGAATAGAGCATCAGCCCCAGCATTTT
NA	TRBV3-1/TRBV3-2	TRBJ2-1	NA	CASSQQGGEQFF	TGTGCCAGCAGCCAACAGGGGGGTGAGCAGTTCTTC
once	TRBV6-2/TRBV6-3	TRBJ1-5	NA	CASSYRRLSNQPQHF	TGTGCCAGCAGTTACCGGAGGTTGAGCAATCAGCCCCAGCATTTT
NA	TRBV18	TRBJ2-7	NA	CASSKGAQGGAYEQYF	TGTGCCAGCTCAAAAGGGGCCCAGGGTGGGGCCTACGAGCAGTACTTC
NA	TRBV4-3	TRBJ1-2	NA	CASSPTYLAGNYGYTF	TGCGCCAGCAGCCCAACTTATTTAGCGGGTAACTATGGCTACACCTTC
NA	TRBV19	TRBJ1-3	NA	CASSISRPGNTIYF	TGTGCCAGTAGTATATCCAGGCCTGGAAACACCATATATTTT
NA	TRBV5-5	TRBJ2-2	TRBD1	CASSTPTGGNTGELFF	TGTGCCAGCAGCACCCCGACAGGGGGCAACACCGGGGAGCTGTTTTTT
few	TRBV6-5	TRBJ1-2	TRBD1	CASSTLTGGGYTF	TGTGCCAGCAGTACACTGACAGGGGGCGGCTACACCTTC
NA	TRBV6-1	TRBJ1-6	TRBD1	CASSEYTGASNSPLHF	TGTGCCAGCAGTGAATATACAGGGGCGTCGAATTCACCCCTCCACTTT
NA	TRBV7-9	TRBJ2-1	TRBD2	CASSLRTSGGVKAYNEQFF	TGTGCCAGCAGCTTAAGGACTAGCGGGGGGGTTAAAGCCTACAATGAGCAGTTCTTC
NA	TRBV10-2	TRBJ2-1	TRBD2	CASSEIGLAEYNEQFF	TGCGCCAGCAGTGAGATCGGACTAGCGGAGTACAATGAGCAGTTCTTC
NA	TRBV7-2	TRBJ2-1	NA	CASSFPRGPSYNEQFF	TGTGCCAGCAGCTTTCCGCGGGGGCCCTCCTACAATGAGCAGTTCTTC
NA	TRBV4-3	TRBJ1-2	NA	CASSQDFNSGYGYTF	TGCGCCAGCAGCCAAGATTTTAACAGTGGATATGGCTACACCTTC